Included here is one T cell receptor beta chain sequence, with context. As yet, its antigen is unknown. Treatment here: around 19 received Ad26.COV2.S at low or high dose, single or two shots; about five received placebo; per-sample allocation not given. Sample collection was performed on day 63 after the first vaccine or placebo injection. The data were obtained in a study of Ad26.COV2.S vaccination and SARS-CoV-2 variants. Findings and limits, study-wide: Overall T cell responses may have been underestimated by the analyses of TCR breadth and depth.

The CDR3 runs to 15 residues. Trimming pared 0 bases from V and 1 base from J, leaving 9 bases between. CDR1 is SGDLS, CDR2 YYNGEE, per germline. The method was immunoSEQ multiplex PCR; TCRdb's version includes in-frame clones alone and lacks a portion of them. Found here are some 350,000 clones, roughly 90% of them singletons; the top ten hold approximately 5%. This clonotype was sampled from a person between 18 and 65 years old who received the Ad26.COV2.S COVID-19 vaccine or a placebo. The chain recombines TRBV9 with TRBJ2-3; D could derive from TRBD1 or TRBD2 (5 bases each). Sequenced here: peripheral blood, sampled in a trial of Ad26.COV2.S vaccine versus placebo. The CDR3 nucleotides are TGTGCCAGCAGCGTAGCGGGGCCTCGCACAGATACGCAGTATTTT. It encodes CASSVAGPRTDTQYF.